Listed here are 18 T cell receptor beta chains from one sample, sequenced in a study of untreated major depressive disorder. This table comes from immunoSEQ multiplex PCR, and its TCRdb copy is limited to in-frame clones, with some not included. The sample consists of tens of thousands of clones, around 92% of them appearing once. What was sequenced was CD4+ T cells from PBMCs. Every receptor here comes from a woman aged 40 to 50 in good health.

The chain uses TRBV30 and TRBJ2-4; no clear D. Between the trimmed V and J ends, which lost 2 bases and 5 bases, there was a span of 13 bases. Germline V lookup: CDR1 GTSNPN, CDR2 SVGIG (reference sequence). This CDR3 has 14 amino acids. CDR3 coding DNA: TGTGCCTGGAGTCCTTCTGGATTGGAAAACATTCAGTACTTC. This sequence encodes CAWSPSGLENIQYF.

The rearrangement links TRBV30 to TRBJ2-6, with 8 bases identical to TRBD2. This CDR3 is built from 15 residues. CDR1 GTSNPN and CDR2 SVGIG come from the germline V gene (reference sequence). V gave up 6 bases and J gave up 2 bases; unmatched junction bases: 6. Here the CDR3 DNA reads TGTGCCTGTACACGGGGGGGCCCTGGGGCCAACGTCCTGACTTTC. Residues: CACTRGGPGANVLTF.

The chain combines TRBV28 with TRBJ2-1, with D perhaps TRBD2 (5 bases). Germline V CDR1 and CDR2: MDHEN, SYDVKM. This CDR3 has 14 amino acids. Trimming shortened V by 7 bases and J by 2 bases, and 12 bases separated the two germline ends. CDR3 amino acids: CASTGRTAYNEQFF. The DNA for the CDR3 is TGTGCCAGCACCGGGCGGACTGCCTACAATGAGCAGTTCTTC.

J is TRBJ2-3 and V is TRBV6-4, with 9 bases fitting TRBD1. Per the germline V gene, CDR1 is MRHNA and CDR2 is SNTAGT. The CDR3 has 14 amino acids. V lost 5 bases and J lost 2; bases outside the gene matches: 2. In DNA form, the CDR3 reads TGTGCCAGCAGTCGACAGGGGGACACAGATACGCAGTATTTT. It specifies CASSRQGDTDTQYF.

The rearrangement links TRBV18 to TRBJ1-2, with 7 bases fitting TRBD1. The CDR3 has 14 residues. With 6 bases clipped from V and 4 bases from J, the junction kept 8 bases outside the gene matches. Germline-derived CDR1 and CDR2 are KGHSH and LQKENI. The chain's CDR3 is CASSPQGGGYGYTF. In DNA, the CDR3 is TGTGCCAGCTCCCCCCAGGGGGGAGGCTATGGCTACACCTTC. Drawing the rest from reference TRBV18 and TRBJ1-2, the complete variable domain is NAGVMQNPRHLVRRRGQEARLRCSPMKGHSHVYWYRQLPEEGLKFMVYLQKENIIDESGMPKERFSAEFPKEGPSILRIQQVVRGDSAAYFCASSPQGGGYGYTFGSGTRLTVV.

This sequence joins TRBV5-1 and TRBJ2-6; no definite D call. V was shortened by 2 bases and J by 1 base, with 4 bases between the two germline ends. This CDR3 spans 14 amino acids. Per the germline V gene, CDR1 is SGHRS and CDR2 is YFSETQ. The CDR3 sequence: CASSFNSGANVLTF. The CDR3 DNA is TGCGCCAGCAGCTTTAATTCTGGGGCCAACGTCCTGACTTTC.

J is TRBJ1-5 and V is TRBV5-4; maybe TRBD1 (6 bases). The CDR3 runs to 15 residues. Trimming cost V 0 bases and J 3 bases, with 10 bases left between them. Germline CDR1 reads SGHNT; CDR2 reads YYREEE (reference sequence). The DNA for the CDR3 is TGTGCCAGCAGCTTGGACAGGGATTCCAATCAGCCCCAGCATTTT. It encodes CASSLDRDSNQPQHF.

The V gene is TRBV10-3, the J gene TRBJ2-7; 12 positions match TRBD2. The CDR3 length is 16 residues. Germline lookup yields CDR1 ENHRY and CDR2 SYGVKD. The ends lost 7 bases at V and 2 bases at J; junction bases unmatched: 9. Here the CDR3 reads CAITEALAGGTYEQYF. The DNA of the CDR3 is TGTGCCATCACGGAGGCACTAGCGGGAGGAACCTACGAGCAGTACTTC.

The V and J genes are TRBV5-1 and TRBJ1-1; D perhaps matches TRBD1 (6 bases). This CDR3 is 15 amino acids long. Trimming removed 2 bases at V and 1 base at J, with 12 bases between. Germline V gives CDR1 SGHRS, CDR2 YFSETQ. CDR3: CASSLNRVTNTEAFF. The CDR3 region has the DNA TGCGCCAGCAGCTTAAACAGGGTGACGAACACTGAAGCTTTCTTT.

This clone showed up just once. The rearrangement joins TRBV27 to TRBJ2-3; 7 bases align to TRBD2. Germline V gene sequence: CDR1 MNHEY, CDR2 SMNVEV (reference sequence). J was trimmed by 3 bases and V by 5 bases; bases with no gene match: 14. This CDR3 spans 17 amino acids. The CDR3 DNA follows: TGTGCCAGCAGTCTCTCCGGACTAGATGTTTATACAGATACGCAGTATTTT. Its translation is CASSLSGLDVYTDTQYF.

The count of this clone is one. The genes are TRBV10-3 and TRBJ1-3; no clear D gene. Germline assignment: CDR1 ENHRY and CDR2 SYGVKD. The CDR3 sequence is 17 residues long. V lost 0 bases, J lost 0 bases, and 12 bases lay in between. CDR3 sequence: CAISESAKTASGNTIYF. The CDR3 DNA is TGTGCCATCAGTGAGTCCGCCAAGACCGCCTCTGGAAACACCATATATTTT.

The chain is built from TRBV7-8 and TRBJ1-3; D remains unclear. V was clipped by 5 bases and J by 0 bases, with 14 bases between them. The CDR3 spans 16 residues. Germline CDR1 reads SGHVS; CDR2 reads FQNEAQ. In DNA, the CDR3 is TGTGCCAGCAGCCAGACGAGGTGGGACTCTGGAAACACCATATATTTT. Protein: CASSQTRWDSGNTIYF.

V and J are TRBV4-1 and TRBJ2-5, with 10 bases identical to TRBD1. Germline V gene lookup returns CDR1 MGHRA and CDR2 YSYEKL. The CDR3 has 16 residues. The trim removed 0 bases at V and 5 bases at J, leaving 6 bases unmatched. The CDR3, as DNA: TGCGCCAGCAGCCAAGATGGGACAGGGGATGTGGAGACCCAGTACTTC. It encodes CASSQDGTGDVETQYF.

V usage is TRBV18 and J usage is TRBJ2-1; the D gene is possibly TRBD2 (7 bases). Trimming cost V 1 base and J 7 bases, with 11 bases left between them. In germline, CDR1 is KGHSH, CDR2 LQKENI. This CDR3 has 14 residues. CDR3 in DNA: TGTGCCAGCTCACCACGGGGGGGCGTAAATGAGCAGTTCTTC. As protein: CASSPRGGVNEQFF.

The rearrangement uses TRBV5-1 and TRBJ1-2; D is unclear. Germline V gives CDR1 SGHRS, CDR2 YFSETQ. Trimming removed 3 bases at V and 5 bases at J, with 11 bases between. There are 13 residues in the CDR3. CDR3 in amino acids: CASSSDGGYGYTF. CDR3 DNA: TGCGCCAGCAGCTCGGACGGAGGATATGGCTACACCTTC.

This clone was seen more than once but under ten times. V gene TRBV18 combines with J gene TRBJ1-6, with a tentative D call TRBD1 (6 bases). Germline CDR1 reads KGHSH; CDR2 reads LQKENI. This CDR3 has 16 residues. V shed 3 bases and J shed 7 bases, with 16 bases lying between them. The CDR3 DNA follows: TGTGCCAGCTCACCCAACTCAGGGGAAACCAATTCACCCCTCCACTTT. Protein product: CASSPNSGETNSPLHF.

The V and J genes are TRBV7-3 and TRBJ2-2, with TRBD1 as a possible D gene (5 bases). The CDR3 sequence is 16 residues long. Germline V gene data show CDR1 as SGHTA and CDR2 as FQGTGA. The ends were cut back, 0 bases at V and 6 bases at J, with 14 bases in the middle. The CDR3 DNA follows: TGTGCCAGCAGCTTAACGGGGCAGAAGGCCGCCGGGGAGCTGTTTTTT. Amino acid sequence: CASSLTGQKAAGELFF.

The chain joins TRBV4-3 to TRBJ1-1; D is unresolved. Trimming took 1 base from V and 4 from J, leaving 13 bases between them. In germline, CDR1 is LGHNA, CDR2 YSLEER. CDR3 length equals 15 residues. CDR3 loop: CASSQGSGTLTEAFF. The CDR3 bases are TGCGCCAGCAGCCAAGGATCGGGAACACTCACTGAAGCTTTCTTT.